The source of this T cell receptor beta chain is a study of cytomegalovirus exposure and HLA in healthy donors. Overall study findings and caveats: It was reported that the classifier diagnosed cytomegalovirus status with high specificity and sensitivity in both the original and validation cohorts. V- and J-gene trimming of TCR beta was linked (in a later analysis) to a missense DCLRE1C variant.

Amplification used 60 Vbeta primers and 13 Jbeta primers. How the authors handled the data: In a later analysis, the count reached some 88 million unique TCR beta chains, with 10 million to 11 million shared. The data were produced by immunoSEQ multiplex PCR, yet TCRdb's version contains in-frame clones alone and is incomplete. The DNA gave D and trimming, while V, J and clone size come from that table. The sample gives 120,000 or so clones, 65% to 85% of which show up once; roughly 4.1% is in the top ten. Whereas donors were nominally healthy upon sampling, unrecorded immune exposures were probable. As for this clone: Antigen specificity is unknown.

This TCR derives from a man in his late teens or twenties in good health and CMV-seropositive. The sequenced material came from PBMCs.

The CDR3 loop reads CASTRRAGVTDTQYF. The CDR3 DNA reads TGTGCCAGCACTAGGCGGGCAGGAGTCACAGATACGCAGTATTTT. The genes are TRBV2 and TRBJ2-3, with D maybe TRBD2 (5 bases). Germline CDR1 SNHLY, CDR2 FYNNEI. The CDR3 length is 15 residues. Deletions cut 7 bases from V and 2 bases from J, with 16 bases between.